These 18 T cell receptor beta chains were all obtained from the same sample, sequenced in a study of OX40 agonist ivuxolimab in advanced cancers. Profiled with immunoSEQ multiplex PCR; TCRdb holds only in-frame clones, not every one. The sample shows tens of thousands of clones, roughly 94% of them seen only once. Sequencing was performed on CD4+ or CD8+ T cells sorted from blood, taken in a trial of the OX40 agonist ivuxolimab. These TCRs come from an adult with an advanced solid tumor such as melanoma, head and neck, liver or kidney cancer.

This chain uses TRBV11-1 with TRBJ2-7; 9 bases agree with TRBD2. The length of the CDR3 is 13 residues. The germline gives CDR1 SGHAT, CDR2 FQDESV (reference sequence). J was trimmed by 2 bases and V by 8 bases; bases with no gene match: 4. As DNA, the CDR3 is TGTGCCAGCCGCCTAGCGGGGACCTACGAGCAGTACTTC. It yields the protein CASRLAGTYEQYF.

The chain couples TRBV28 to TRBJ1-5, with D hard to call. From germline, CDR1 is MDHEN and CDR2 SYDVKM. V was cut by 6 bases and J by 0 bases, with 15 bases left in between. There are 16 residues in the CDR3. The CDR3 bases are TGTGCCAGCAGATTCTTGTGGCACAATAGCAATCAGCCCCAGCATTTT. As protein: CASRFLWHNSNQPQHF.

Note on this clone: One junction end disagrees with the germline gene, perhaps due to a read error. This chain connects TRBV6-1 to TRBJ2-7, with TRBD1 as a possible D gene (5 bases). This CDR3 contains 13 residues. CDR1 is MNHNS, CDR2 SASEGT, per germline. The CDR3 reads CASSEDRFYEQYF. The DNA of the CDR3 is TGTGCCAGCAGCGAAGACAGATTCTACGAGCAGTACTTC.

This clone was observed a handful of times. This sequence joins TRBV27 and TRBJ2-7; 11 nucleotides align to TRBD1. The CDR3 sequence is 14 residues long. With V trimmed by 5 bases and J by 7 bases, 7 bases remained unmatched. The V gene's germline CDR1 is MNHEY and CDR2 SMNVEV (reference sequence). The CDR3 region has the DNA TGTGCCAGCAGTCCAGGGACAGGGGGAAGAGAGCAGTACTTC. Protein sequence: CASSPGTGGREQYF.

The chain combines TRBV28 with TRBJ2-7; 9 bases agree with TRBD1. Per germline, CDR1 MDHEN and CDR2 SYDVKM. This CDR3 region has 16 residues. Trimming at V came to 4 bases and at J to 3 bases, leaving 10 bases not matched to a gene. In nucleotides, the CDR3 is TGTGCCAGCAGTTCTCGGACAGGGGATTTTTTCTACGAGCAGTACTTC. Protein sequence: CASSSRTGDFFYEQYF.

Written as DNA, the CDR3 is TGCAGCGTTGGCGGACAGACCTCCTACGAGCAGTACTTC. Translating it yields CSVGGQTSYEQYF. The rearrangement links TRBV29-1 to TRBJ2-7; possible D gene TRBD1, 6 bases. The V gene's germline CDR1 is SQVTM and CDR2 ANQGSEA. The CDR3 is made up of 13 amino acids. Trimming stripped 4 bases from V and 0 bases from J, with 10 bases between.

The CDR3 loop reads CSVEGTGGPEAFF. The CDR3, as DNA: TGCAGCGTTGAGGGAACAGGGGGCCCTGAAGCTTTCTTT. The chain uses TRBV29-1 and TRBJ1-1, with 9 bases aligning to TRBD1. The germline V gene has CDR1 SQVTM and CDR2 ANQGSEA. The CDR3 runs 13 residues. The J segment lost 6 bases and the V segment lost 3 bases, leaving 5 bases of the junction unmatched.

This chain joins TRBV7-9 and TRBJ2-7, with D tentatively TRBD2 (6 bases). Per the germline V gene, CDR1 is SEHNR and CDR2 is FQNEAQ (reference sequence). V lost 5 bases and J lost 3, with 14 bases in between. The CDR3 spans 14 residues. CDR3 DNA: TGTGCCAGCAGCCCGGGCCTGGGGGGCTACGAGCAGTACTTC. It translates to CASSPGLGGYEQYF.

CDR3 loop: CASSVSVDTQYF. The CDR3 DNA reads TGTGCCAGCAGTGTAAGTGTGGATACGCAGTATTTT. J is TRBJ2-3 and V is TRBV28, with D hard to call. Trimming took off 5 bases at V and 6 bases at J, with 9 bases between the two ends. The CDR3 sequence is 12 residues long. Germline V lookup: CDR1 MDHEN, CDR2 SYDVKM. Variable domain in full (rest from reference TRBV28 and TRBJ2-3): DVKVTQSSRYLVKRTGEKVFLECVQDMDHENMFWYRQDPGLGLRLIYFSYDVKMKEKGDIPEGYSVSREKKERFSLILESASTNQTSMYLCASSVSVDTQYFGPGTRLTVL.

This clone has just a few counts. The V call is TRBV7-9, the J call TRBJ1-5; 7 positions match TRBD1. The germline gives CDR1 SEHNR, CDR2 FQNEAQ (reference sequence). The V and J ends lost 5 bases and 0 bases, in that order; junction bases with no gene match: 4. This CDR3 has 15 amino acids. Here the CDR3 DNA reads TGTGCCAGCAGCCCTGACAGGGATAGCAATCAGCCCCAGCATTTT. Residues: CASSPDRDSNQPQHF.

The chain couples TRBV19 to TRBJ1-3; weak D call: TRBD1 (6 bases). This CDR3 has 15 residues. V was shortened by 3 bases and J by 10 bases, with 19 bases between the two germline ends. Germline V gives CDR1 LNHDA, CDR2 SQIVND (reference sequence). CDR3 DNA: TGTGCCAGTAGTATCCCCTCGGACAGCGAGGAAACCATATATTTT. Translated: CASSIPSDSEETIYF.

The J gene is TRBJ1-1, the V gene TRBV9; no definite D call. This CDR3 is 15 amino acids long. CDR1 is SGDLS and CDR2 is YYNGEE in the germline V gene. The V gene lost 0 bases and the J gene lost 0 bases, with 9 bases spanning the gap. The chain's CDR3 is CASSVAEGLNTEAFF. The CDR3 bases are TGTGCCAGCAGCGTAGCTGAGGGCCTGAACACTGAAGCTTTCTTT.

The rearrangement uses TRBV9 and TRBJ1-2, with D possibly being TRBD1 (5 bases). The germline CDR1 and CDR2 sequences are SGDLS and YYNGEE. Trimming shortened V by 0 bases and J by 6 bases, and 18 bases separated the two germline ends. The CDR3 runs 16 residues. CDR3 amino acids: CASSVASQGAVHGYTF. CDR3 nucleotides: TGTGCCAGCAGCGTAGCTAGTCAGGGCGCGGTTCATGGCTACACCTTC. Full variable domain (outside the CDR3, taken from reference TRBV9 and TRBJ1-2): DSGVTQTPKHLITATGQRVTLRCSPRSGDLSVYWYQQSLDQGLQFLIQYYNGEERAKGNILERFSAQQFPDLHSELNLSSLELGDSALYFCASSVASQGAVHGYTFGSGTRLTVV.

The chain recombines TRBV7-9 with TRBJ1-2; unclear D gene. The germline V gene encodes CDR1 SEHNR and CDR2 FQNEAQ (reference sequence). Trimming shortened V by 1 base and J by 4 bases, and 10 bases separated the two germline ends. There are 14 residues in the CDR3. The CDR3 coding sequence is TGTGCCAGCAGCTTAGTCAAGACGGCCTATGGCTACACCTTC. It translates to CASSLVKTAYGYTF.

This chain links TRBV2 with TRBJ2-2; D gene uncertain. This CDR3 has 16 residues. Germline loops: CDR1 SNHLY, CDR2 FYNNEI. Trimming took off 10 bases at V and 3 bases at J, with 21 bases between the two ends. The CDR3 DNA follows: TGTGCCACCGATGTCACCCGGAGTCCGGACACCGGGGAGCTGTTTTTT. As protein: CATDVTRSPDTGELFF.

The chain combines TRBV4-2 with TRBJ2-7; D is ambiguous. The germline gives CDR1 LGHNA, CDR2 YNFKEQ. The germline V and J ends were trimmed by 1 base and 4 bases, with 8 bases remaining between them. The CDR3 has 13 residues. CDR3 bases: TGTGCCAGCAGCCAAGCTCTCCAGTACGAGCAGTACTTC. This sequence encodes CASSQALQYEQYF.

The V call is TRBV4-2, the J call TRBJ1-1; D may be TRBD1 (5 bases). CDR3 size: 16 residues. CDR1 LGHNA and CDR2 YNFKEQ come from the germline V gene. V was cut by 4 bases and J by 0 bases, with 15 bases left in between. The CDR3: CASSRSGTVMNTEAFF. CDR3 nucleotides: TGTGCCAGCAGCCGCTCCGGGACGGTTATGAACACTGAAGCTTTCTTT.

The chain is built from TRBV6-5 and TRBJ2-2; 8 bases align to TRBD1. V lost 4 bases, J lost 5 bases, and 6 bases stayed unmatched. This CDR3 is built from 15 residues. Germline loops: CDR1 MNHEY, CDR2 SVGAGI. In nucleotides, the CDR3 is TGTGCCAGCAGTTCCCAGGGGGCTTGGACCGGGGAGCTGTTTTTT. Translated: CASSSQGAWTGELFF.